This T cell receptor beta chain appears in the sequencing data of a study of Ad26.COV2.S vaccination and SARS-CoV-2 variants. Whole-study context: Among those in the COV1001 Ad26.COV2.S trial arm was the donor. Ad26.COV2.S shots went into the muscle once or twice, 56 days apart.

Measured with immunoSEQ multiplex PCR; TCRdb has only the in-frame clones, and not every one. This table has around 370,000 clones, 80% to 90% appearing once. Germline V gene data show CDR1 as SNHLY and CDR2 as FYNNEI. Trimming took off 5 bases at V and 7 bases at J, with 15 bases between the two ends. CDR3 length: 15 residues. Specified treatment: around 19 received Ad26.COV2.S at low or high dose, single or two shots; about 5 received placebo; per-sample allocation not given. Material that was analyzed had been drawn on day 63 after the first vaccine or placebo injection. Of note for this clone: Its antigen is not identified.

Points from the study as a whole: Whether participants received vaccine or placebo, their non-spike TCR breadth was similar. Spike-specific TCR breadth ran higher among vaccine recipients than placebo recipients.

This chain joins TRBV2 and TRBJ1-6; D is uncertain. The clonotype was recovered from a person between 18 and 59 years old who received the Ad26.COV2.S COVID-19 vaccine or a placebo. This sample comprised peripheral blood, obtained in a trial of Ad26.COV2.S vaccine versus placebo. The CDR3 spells CASSPGSGLNSPLHF. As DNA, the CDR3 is TGTGCCAGCAGTCCTGGCTCGGGTTTGAATTCACCCCTCCACTTT.